Listed below are T cell receptor beta chains from one sample, sequenced in a study of cytomegalovirus exposure and HLA in healthy donors. This table comes from immunoSEQ multiplex PCR, and its TCRdb copy is limited to in-frame clones, with some not included. The top ten clones hold around 2.5% of a sample with under 200,000 clones, about three quarters of them seen once. The source material was PBMCs. These TCRs come from a woman aged 40-49 years in good health and CMV-seropositive. Each CDR3 is given with its conserved first and last residue.

TRBV5-6	TRBJ2-2	CASSSSGSTGELFF
TRBV7-9	TRBJ1-6	CASSASGTLDSPLHF
TRBV6-6	TRBJ2-7	CASSGHREGYEQYF
TRBV14	TRBJ1-1	CASSMHRNTEAFF
TRBV2	TRBJ2-1	CASGTLSYNEQFF
TRBV10-3	TRBJ2-1	CAISGAGTSYNEQFF
TRBV7-2	TRBJ2-7	CASSSYYRQYF
TRBV27	TRBJ2-6	CASSLSRAGANVLTF
TRBV5-1	TRBJ1-2	CASSLPADGGYTF
TRBV28	TRBJ1-6	CASSTGDYNSPLHF
TRBV29-1	TRBJ1-1	CSVVEGAGNTEAFF
TRBV7-2	TRBJ2-5	CASSPGLAGETQYF
TRBV27	TRBJ2-7	CASSSLGGGDYEQYF
TRBV7-9	TRBJ2-3	CASSPLAGNTDTQYF
TRBV7-9	TRBJ1-2	CASSLSRQNYGYTF
TRBV6-5	TRBJ2-7	CASSSRTGTSYEQYF
TRBV7-2	TRBJ2-5	CASSLVPSGGWYQETQYF
TRBV29-1	TRBJ2-7	CSVEGAGTSYEQYF
TRBV18	TRBJ2-3	CASSRQGANPSTDTQYF
TRBV18	TRBJ1-2	CASSPPGTGGDGYTF
TRBV13	TRBJ2-1	CASSRRDKMNNEQFF
TRBV29-1	TRBJ1-1	CSISRGTGAEAFF
TRBV7-2	TRBJ2-1	CASSLVGGGYNEQFF
TRBV28	TRBJ1-5	CASSSGQRYQPQHF
TRBV5-1	TRBJ2-1	CASSGGTGAINEQFF
TRBV5-4	TRBJ2-1	CASSLAGNEQFF
TRBV30	TRBJ1-2	CAWSVKGIPYGYTF
TRBV10-1	TRBJ2-7	CASSDSAGGREQYF
TRBV28	TRBJ1-2	CASSPDRRSYGYTF
TRBV29-1	TRBJ2-3	CSVRDRGLLLTDTQYF
TRBV11-2	TRBJ1-1	CASSLEGGTEAFF
TRBV6-1	TRBJ2-7	CASSLDRVYEQYF